The clone carrying this T cell receptor beta chain was observed a few times. Its antigen is not known. This entry belongs to a study of Graves' ophthalmopathy and Graves' hyperthyroidism. As for the study in general: Hyperthyroidism was considered stable when no ophthalmopathy appeared within 18 months of follow-up.

General observations from the study: Sensitivity reached approximately 88% and specificity roughly 76% for a 13-signature model separating ophthalmopathy from stable hyperthyroidism. Blood also contained most of the expanded thyroid clonotypes above 0.001 frequency.

Amplification of the TCR beta CDR3 regions used RNA transcripts (as template). The first-round RT-PCR employed HTBI primers together with the Qiagen OneStep RT-PCR kit. A multiplex PCR was then performed as the second round. Via MiXCR, TCRdb re-called the multiplex PCR reads, giving one row per CDR3 protein. The table shows 1 million to 1.3 million distinct CDR3 sequences, with about 36% occurring only once. The V gene's germline CDR1 is MNHEY and CDR2 SVGEGT. With 5 bases clipped from V and 4 bases from J, the junction kept 6 bases outside the gene matches. The CDR3 has 15 amino acids. Recruitment covered hyperthyroidism patients aged 18 to 65 whose new diagnosis was of under 2 months' duration.

The chain couples TRBV6-2 or TRBV6-3 to TRBJ2-7; TRBD2 agrees at 12 bases. Sequencing was done on a sample of peripheral blood or thyroid tissue (not recorded which). This TCR was recovered from an adult man with Graves' hyperthyroidism. CDR3 amino acids: CASSRLAGELYEQYF. The CDR3 DNA is TGTGCCAGCAGTCGACTAGCGGGGGAACTATACGAGCAGTACTTC.